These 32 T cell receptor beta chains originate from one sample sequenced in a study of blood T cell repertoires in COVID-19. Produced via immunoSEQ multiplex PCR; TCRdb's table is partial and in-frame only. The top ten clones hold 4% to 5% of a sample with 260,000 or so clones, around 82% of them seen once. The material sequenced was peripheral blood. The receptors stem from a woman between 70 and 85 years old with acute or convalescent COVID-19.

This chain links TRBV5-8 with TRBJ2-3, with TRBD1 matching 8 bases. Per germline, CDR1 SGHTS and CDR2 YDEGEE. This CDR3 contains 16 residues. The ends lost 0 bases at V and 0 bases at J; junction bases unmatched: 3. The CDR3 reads CASSLAGGSSTDTQYF. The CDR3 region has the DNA TGTGCCAGCAGCTTGGCAGGGGGCTCCAGCACAGATACGCAGTATTTT.

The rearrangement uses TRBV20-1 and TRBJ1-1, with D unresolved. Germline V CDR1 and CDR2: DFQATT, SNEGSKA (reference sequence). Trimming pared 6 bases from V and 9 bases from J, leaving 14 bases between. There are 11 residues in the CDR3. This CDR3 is CSATVDWKAFF. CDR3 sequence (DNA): TGCAGTGCCACTGTGGACTGGAAAGCTTTCTTT.

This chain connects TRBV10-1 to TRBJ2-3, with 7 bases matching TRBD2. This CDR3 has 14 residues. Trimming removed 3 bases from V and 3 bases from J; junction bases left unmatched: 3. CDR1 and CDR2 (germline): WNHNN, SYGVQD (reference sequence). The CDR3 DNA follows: TGCGCCAGCAGTGAAGGCGGGGGTACAGATACGCAGTATTTT. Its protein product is CASSEGGGTDTQYF.

The CDR3 spells CASSDQGRATGELFF. The CDR3 DNA sequence: TGTGCCAGCAGTGATCAGGGCAGGGCCACCGGGGAGCTGTTTTTT. The genes are TRBV2 and TRBJ2-2, with TRBD1 as a possible D gene (5 bases). The germline V gene has CDR1 SNHLY and CDR2 FYNNEI. V shed 3 bases and J shed 4 bases, with 12 bases lying between them. The CDR3 runs to 15 residues.

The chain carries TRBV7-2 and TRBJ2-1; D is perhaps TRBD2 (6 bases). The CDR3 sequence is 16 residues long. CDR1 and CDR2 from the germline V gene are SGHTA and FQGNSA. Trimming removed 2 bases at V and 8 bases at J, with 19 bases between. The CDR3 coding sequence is TGTGCCAGCAGCTTACTAGGCAGCGGGTGGGGGGATGAGCAGTTCTTC. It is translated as CASSLLGSGWGDEQFF.

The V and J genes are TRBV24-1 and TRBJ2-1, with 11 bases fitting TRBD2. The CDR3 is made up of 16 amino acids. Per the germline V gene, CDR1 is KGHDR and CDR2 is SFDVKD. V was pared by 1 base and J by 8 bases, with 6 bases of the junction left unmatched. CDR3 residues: CATSDFTSGGPYEQFF. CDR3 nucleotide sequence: TGTGCCACCAGTGATTTTACTAGCGGGGGTCCCTATGAGCAGTTCTTC.

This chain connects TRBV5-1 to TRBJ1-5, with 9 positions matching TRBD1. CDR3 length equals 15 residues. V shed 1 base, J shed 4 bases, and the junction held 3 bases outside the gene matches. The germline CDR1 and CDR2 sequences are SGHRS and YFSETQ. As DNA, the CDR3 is TGCGCCAGCAGCTTGCTGACAGGGGGAAATCAGCCCCAGCATTTT. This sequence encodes CASSLLTGGNQPQHF.

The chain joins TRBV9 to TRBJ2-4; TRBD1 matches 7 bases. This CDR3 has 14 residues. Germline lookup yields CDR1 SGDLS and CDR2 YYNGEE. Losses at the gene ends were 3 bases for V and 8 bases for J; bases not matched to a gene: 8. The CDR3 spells CASSERQGADIQYF. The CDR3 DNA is TGTGCCAGCAGCGAAAGACAGGGTGCGGACATTCAGTACTTC.

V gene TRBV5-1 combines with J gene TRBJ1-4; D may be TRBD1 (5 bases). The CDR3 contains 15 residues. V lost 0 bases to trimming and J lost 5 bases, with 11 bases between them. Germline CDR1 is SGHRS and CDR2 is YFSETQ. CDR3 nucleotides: TGCGCCAGCAGCTTGGCCGGGGGAGAAAATGAAAAACTGTTTTTT. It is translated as CASSLAGGENEKLFF.

This chain's CDR3 is CASSPISGGSNTQYF. The CDR3 region has the DNA TGTGCCAGCAGCCCCATCAGCGGGGGCTCCAATACGCAGTATTTT. The chain has TRBV7-2 and TRBJ2-3; 8 bases align to TRBD2. The CDR3 loop spans 15 amino acids. Germline lookup yields CDR1 SGHTA and CDR2 FQGNSA. The trim removed 5 bases at V and 7 bases at J, leaving 11 bases unmatched.

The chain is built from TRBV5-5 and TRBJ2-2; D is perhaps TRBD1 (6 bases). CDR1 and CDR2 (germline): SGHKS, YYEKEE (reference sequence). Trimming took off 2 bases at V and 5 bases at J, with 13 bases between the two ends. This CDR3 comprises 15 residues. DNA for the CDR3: TGTGCCAGCAGCTTAATCGCAGGGGCAACCGGGGAGCTGTTTTTT. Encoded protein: CASSLIAGATGELFF.

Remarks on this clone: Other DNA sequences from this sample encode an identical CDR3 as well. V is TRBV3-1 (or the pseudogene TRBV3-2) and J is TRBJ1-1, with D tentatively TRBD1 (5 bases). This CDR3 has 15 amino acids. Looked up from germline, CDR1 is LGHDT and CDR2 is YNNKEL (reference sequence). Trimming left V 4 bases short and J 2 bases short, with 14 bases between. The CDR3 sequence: CASSPQGSANTEAFF. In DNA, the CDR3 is TGTGCCAGCAGCCCCCAGGGTTCGGCAAACACTGAAGCTTTCTTT.

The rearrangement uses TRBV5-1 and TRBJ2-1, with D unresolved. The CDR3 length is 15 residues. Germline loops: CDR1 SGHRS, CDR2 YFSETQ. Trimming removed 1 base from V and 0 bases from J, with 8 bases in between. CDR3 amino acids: CASSLTQFSYNEQFF. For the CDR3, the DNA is TGCGCCAGCAGCTTGACACAATTCTCCTACAATGAGCAGTTCTTC.

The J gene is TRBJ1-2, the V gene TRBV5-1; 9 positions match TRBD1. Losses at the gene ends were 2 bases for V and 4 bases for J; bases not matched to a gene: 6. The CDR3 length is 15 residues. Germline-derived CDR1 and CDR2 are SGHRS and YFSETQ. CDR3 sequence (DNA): TGCGCCAGCAGCTTAAGACAGGGGGAGGGCTATGGCTACACCTTC. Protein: CASSLRQGEGYGYTF.

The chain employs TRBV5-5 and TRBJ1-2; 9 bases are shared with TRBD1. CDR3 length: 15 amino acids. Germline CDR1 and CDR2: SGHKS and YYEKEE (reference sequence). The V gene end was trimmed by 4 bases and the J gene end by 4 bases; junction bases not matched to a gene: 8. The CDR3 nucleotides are TGTGCCAGCAGCCCGAGTGGGACAGGGATCTATGGCTACACCTTC. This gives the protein CASSPSGTGIYGYTF.

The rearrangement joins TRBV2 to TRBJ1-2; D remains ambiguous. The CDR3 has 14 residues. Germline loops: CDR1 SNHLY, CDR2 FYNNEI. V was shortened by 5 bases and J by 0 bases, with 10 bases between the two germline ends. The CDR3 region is CASSSDPSNYGYTF. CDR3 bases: TGTGCCAGCAGTTCAGATCCATCTAACTATGGCTACACCTTC. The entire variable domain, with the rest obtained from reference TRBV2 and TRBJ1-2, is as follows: EPEVTQTPSHQVTQMGQEVILRCVPISNHLYFYWYRQILGQKVEFLVSFYNNEISEKSEIFDDQFSVERPDGSNFTLKIRSTKLEDSAMYFCASSSDPSNYGYTFGSGTRLTVV.

In nucleotides, the CDR3 is TGTGCCAGCAGTCGAGGGGCGGGGGATACGCAGTATTTT. Amino acids: CASSRGAGDTQYF. J is TRBJ2-3 and V is TRBV6-5; tentative D call: TRBD2 (6 bases). Germline V CDR1 and CDR2: MNHEY, SVGAGI. V lost 5 bases, J lost 6 bases, and 12 bases lay in between. The CDR3 spans 13 residues.

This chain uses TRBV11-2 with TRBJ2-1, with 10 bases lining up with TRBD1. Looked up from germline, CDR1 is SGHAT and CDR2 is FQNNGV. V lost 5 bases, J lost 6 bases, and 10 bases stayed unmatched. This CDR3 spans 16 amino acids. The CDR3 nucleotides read TGTGCCAGCAGCATAGCCGGGACAGGGGTCATCAATGAGCAGTTCTTC. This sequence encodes CASSIAGTGVINEQFF. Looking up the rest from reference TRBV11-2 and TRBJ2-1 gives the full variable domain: EAGVAQSPRYKIIEKRQSVAFWCNPISGHATLYWYQQILGQGPKLLIQFQNNGVVDDSQLPKDRFSAERLKGVDSTLKIQPAKLEDSAVYLCASSIAGTGVINEQFFGPGTRLTVL.

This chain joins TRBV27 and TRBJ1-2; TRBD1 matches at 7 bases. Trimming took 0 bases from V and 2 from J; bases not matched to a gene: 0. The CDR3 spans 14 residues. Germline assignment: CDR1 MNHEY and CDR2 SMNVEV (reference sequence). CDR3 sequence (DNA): TGTGCCAGCAGTTTATCACAGGGGAACTATGGCTACACCTTC. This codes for CASSLSQGNYGYTF.

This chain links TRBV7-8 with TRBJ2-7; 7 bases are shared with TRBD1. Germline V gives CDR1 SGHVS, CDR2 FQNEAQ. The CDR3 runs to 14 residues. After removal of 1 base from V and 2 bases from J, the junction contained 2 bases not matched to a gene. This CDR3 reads CASSLDRGPYEQYF. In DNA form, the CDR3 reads TGTGCCAGCAGCTTAGACAGGGGACCCTACGAGCAGTACTTC.

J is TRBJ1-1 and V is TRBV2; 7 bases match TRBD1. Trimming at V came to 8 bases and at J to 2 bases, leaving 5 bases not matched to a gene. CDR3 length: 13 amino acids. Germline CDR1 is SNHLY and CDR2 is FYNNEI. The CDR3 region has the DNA TGTGCCAGCCAAAGGGACAGAAACACTGAAGCTTTCTTT. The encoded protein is CASQRDRNTEAFF.

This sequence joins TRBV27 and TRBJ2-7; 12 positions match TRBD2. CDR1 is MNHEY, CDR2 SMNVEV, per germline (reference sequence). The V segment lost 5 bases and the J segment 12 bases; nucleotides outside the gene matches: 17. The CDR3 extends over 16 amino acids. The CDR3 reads CASSPRTSGAPRSWYF. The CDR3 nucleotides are TGTGCCAGCAGTCCGCGGACTAGCGGGGCTCCGCGCTCGTGGTACTTC.

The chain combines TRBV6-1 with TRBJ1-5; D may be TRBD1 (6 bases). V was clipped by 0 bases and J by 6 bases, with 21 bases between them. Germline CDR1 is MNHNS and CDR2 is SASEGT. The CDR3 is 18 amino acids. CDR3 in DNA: TGTGCCAGCAGTGAAGCGGGGGCTGGGAGTATAAGACGTCAGCCCCAGCATTTT. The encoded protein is CASSEAGAGSIRRQPQHF.

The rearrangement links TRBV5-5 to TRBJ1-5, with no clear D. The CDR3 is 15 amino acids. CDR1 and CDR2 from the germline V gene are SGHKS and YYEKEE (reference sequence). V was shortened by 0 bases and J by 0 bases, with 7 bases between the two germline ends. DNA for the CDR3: TGTGCCAGCAGCTTGGAGCGGAATAGCAATCAGCCCCAGCATTTT. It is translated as CASSLERNSNQPQHF.

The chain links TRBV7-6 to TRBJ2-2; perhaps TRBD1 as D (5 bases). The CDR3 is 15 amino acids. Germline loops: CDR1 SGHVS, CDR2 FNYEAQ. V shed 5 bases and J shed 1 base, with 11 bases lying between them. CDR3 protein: CASSSSGQNTGELFF. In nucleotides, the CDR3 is TGTGCCAGCAGCAGCTCCGGACAGAACACCGGGGAGCTGTTTTTT.

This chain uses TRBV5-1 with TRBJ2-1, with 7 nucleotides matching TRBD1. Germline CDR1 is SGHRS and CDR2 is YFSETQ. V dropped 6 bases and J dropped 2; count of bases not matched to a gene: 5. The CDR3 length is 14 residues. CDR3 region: CASTQGTAYNEQFF. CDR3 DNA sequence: TGCGCCAGCACCCAAGGGACAGCCTACAATGAGCAGTTCTTC.

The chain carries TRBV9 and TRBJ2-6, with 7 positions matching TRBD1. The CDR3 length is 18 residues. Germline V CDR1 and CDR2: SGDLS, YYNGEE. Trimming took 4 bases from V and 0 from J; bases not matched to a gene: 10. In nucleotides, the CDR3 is TGTGCCAGCAGCTCGTACGGGACAGCCTTCTCTGGGGCCAACGTCCTGACTTTC. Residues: CASSSYGTAFSGANVLTF.

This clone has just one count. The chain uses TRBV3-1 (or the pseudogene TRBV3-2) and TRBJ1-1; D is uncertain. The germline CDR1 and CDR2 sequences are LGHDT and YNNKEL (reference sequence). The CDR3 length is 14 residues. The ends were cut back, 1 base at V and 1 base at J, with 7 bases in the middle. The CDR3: CASSQAGRNTEAFF. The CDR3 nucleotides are TGTGCCAGCAGCCAAGCCGGGAGGAACACTGAAGCTTTCTTT.

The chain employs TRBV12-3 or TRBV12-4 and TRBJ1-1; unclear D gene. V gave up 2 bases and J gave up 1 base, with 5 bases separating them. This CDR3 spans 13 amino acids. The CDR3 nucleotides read TGTGCCAGCAGTTTAACACCGAACACTGAAGCTTTCTTT. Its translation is CASSLTPNTEAFF.

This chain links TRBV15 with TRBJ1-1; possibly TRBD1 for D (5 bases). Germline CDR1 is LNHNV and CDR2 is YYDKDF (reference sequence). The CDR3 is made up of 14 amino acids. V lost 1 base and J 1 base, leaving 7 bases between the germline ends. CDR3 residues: CATSRGTGNTEAFF. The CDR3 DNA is TGTGCCACCAGCAGAGGAACAGGGAACACTGAAGCTTTCTTT. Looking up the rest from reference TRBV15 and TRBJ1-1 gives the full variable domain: DAMVIQNPRYQVTQFGKPVTLSCSQTLNHNVMYWYQQKSSQAPKLLFHYYDKDFNNEADTPDNFQSRRPNTSFCFLDIRSPGLGDTAMYLCATSRGTGNTEAFFGQGTRLTVV.

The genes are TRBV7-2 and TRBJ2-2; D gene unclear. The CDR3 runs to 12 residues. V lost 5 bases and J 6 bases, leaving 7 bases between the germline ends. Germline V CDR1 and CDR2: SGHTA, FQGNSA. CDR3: CASSPGPGELFF. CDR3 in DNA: TGTGCCAGCAGCCCAGGTCCCGGGGAGCTGTTTTTT.

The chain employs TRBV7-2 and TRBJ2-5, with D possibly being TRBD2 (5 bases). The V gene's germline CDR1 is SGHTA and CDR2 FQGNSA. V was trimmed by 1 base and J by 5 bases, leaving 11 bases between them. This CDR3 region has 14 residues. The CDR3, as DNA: TGTGCCAGCAGCTTAGGTCGGTCGGGGGAGACCCAGTACTTC. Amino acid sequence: CASSLGRSGETQYF.